Following are 21 T cell receptor beta chains from one sample sequenced in a study of cytomegalovirus exposure and HLA in healthy donors. PCR used 60 Vbeta primers and 13 Jbeta primers. Profiling relied on immunoSEQ multiplex PCR, and the TCRdb table lists in-frame clones only, not all of them. The profile shows about 140,000 clones, approximately 78% of them singletons. The sequenced sample was PBMCs. Every receptor here comes from a female donor in good health and CMV-seronegative.

The chain recombines TRBV7-2 with TRBJ2-1; TRBD2 aligns across 7 bases. Losses at the gene ends were 7 bases for V and 10 bases for J; bases not matched to a gene: 13. This CDR3 contains 14 residues. CDR1 and CDR2 (germline): SGHTA, FQGNSA. In DNA form, the CDR3 reads TGTGCCAGCAACCTAGTGGGGGGGAACGGCGAGCAGTTCTTC. This codes for CASNLVGGNGEQFF.

This chain connects TRBV5-1 to TRBJ1-6, with TRBD1 matching over 12 bases. The trim removed 4 bases at V and 6 bases at J, leaving 11 bases unmatched. CDR3 length: 18 amino acids. Germline assignment: CDR1 SGHRS and CDR2 YFSETQ. This chain's CDR3 is CASSQGTGGNPLNSPLHF. CDR3 coding DNA: TGCGCCAGCAGCCAGGGGACAGGGGGCAATCCACTTAATTCACCCCTCCACTTT.

The rearrangement joins TRBV20-1 to TRBJ1-1; D is possibly TRBD1 (6 bases). CDR3 length equals 10 residues. Trimming shortened V by 6 bases and J by 11 bases, and 13 bases separated the two germline ends. Germline V gene sequence: CDR1 DFQATT, CDR2 SNEGSKA (reference sequence). CDR3 DNA: TGCAGTGCCCCCCGGGGGGCGGCTTTCTTT. It translates to CSAPRGAAFF.

The chain recombines TRBV7-3 with TRBJ2-3; 10 bases are a match to TRBD1. The trim removed 3 bases at V and 0 bases at J, leaving 3 bases unmatched. Per the germline V gene, CDR1 is SGHTA and CDR2 is FQGTGA. The CDR3 runs 16 residues. This CDR3 reads CASSFLGQGSTDTQYF. The CDR3 DNA sequence: TGTGCCAGCAGCTTCTTGGGACAGGGGAGCACAGATACGCAGTATTTT.

On this clone itself: A read error may produce the germline difference seen at one junction end. The chain carries TRBV15 and TRBJ1-6, with no clear D. Germline V gene data show CDR1 as LNHNV and CDR2 as YYDKDF (reference sequence). This CDR3 contains 12 residues. The CDR3 nucleotides are TGTGCCACCAGCAGGGGCCTAGGAGGCCCTAACTTT. Protein product: CATSRGLGGPNF.

This sequence joins TRBV7-3 and TRBJ1-2; no clear D. The CDR3 spans 12 residues. CDR1 is SGHTA and CDR2 is FQGTGA in the germline V gene. V was clipped by 3 bases and J by 9 bases, with 11 bases between them. CDR3: CASSLRKDRYTF. The CDR3 bases are TGTGCCAGCAGCTTGAGGAAGGATCGCTACACCTTC. Combining the CDR3 with reference TRBV7-3 and TRBJ1-2 gives the whole variable domain GAGVSQTPSNKVTEKGKYVELRCDPISGHTALYWYRQSLGQGPEFLIYFQGTGAADDSGLPNDRFFAVRPEGSVSTLKIQRTERGDSAVYLCASSLRKDRYTFGSGTRLTVV.

The chain is built from TRBV5-1 and TRBJ2-3; TRBD2 aligns across 15 bases. Trimming took 3 bases from V and 5 from J; bases not matched to a gene: 13. In germline, CDR1 is SGHRS, CDR2 YFSETQ. The CDR3 totals 19 residues. The CDR3 sequence: CASSSPGLAGGKNEDTQYF. The CDR3 nucleotides read TGCGCCAGCAGCTCACCGGGACTAGCGGGAGGAAAGAATGAAGATACGCAGTATTTT.

The gene calls are TRBV30 and TRBJ2-5, with a possible D match to TRBD2 (6 bases). The J call may be in error: the DNA end matches TRBJ2-7 better. The germline V gene has CDR1 GTSNPN and CDR2 SVGIG (reference sequence). The CDR3 totals 13 residues. CDR3 loop: CAWSVLGTGEQYF. CDR3 DNA: TGTGCCTGGAGTGTACTCGGGACTGGCGAGCAGTACTTC.

The V gene is TRBV19, the J gene TRBJ1-1, with TRBD1 as a possible D gene (5 bases). The V gene lost 2 bases and the J gene lost 3 bases, with 16 bases spanning the gap. Looked up from germline, CDR1 is LNHDA and CDR2 is SQIVND (reference sequence). The CDR3 has 16 amino acids. The CDR3 loop reads CASSIKDNPGDTEAFF. The CDR3 DNA reads TGTGCCAGTAGTATAAAGGACAACCCGGGGGACACTGAAGCTTTCTTT.

The CDR3 here is CATSRGVTGVDEKLFF. CDR3 sequence (DNA): TGTGCCACCAGCAGAGGTGTGACAGGAGTAGATGAAAAACTGTTTTTT. The chain employs TRBV15 and TRBJ1-4, with D possibly matching TRBD1 (6 bases). V lost 1 base, J lost 6 bases, and 15 bases lay in between. Germline V CDR1 and CDR2: LNHNV, YYDKDF (reference sequence). The CDR3 loop spans 16 amino acids.

This chain uses TRBV7-8 with TRBJ1-1; 10 bases agree with TRBD1. Germline values: CDR1 SGHVS, CDR2 FQNEAQ. The CDR3 loop spans 18 amino acids. V lost 5 bases and J lost 0; bases outside the gene matches: 12. CDR3 bases: TGTGCCAGCAGCACACGGGACAGGGGAGGACCTCTGAACACTGAAGCTTTCTTT. Amino acid sequence: CASSTRDRGGPLNTEAFF.

The chain links TRBV6-5 to TRBJ2-7, with TRBD2 matching 10 bases. The CDR3 consists of 14 residues. V trimming: 5 bases; J trimming: 3 bases; junction bases outside the gene matches: 4. Germline values: CDR1 MNHEY, CDR2 SVGAGI. The DNA of the CDR3 is TGTGCCAGCAGTATCCGGACTAGCGGCTACGAGCAGTACTTC. Translation gives CASSIRTSGYEQYF.

The genes are TRBV6-5 and TRBJ1-2; 7 bases align to TRBD1. With 4 bases clipped from V and 7 bases from J, the junction kept 15 bases outside the gene matches. Germline V lookup: CDR1 MNHEY, CDR2 SVGAGI. The CDR3 has 16 residues. The CDR3 bases are TGTGCCAGCAGTTTCCGGGTGATCAGGGGGACGGCTGGCTACACCTTC. Translated: CASSFRVIRGTAGYTF.

This clone has only a few counts. This sample includes further DNA sequences coding for the same CDR3. The chain links TRBV18 to TRBJ2-5; 7 nucleotides match TRBD1. The CDR3 is 15 amino acids. Germline CDR1 reads KGHSH; CDR2 reads LQKENI. V dropped 1 base and J dropped 4; count of bases not matched to a gene: 6. The CDR3 bases are TGTGCCAGCTCACCACTTCGACAGGGAGTAGAGACCCAGTACTTC. This encodes CASSPLRQGVETQYF.

This chain joins TRBV5-6 and TRBJ2-1; 11 bases line up with TRBD2. The CDR3 contains 14 residues. The V segment lost 0 bases and the J segment 7 bases; nucleotides outside the gene matches: 0. From germline, CDR1 is SGHDT and CDR2 YYEEEE. The CDR3 spells CASSLGLAGNEQFF. In DNA form, the CDR3 reads TGTGCCAGCAGCTTGGGACTAGCGGGAAATGAGCAGTTCTTC. The variable domain in full, with the rest retrieved from reference TRBV5-6 and TRBJ2-1, is DAGVTQSPTHLIKTRGQQVTLRCSPKSGHDTVSWYQQALGQGPQFIFQYYEEEERQRGNFPDRFSGHQFPNYSSELNVNALLLGDSALYLCASSLGLAGNEQFFGPGTRLTVL.

The rearrangement links TRBV25-1 to TRBJ2-7; 10 nucleotides match TRBD1. The CDR3 length is 13 residues. Germline V lookup: CDR1 MGHDK, CDR2 SYGVNS. Losses at the gene ends were 7 bases for V and 6 bases for J; bases not matched to a gene: 6. This CDR3 is CASTGQGDIEQYF. The CDR3, as DNA: TGTGCCAGCACCGGACAGGGGGACATCGAGCAGTACTTC.

The rearrangement uses TRBV30 and TRBJ1-2; TRBD1 matches at 12 bases. CDR3 length: 15 amino acids. From germline, CDR1 is GTSNPN and CDR2 SVGIG (reference sequence). After removal of 0 bases from V and 4 bases from J, the junction contained 3 bases not matched to a gene. The CDR3 DNA reads TGTGCCTGGAGTGTGGGGACAGGGGGCCTCTATGGCTACACCTTC. It codes for CAWSVGTGGLYGYTF.

The chain uses TRBV7-2 and TRBJ1-2; 12 bases line up with TRBD1. This CDR3 spans 16 amino acids. CDR1 and CDR2 from the germline V gene are SGHTA and FQGNSA. The ends lost 5 bases at V and 3 bases at J; junction bases unmatched: 7. As DNA, the CDR3 is TGTGCCAGCAGCCTCCGGGACAGGGGGCCTTACTATGGCTACACCTTC. Protein: CASSLRDRGPYYGYTF.

The CDR3 here is CASSLPNRAPYEQYF. CDR3 DNA: TGTGCCAGCAGCTTACCGAACAGGGCACCATACGAGCAGTACTTC. V gene TRBV7-2 combines with J gene TRBJ2-7, with a weak D call TRBD1 (6 bases). This CDR3 comprises 15 residues. Per the germline V gene, CDR1 is SGHTA and CDR2 is FQGNSA. V was pared by 2 bases and J by 4 bases, with 15 bases between.

The V and J genes are TRBV4-2 and TRBJ2-7; 8 nucleotides align to TRBD2. This CDR3 has 15 amino acids. Germline CDR1 and CDR2: LGHNA and YNFKEQ. After removal of 4 bases from V and 1 base from J, the junction contained 6 bases not matched to a gene. In DNA form, the CDR3 reads TGTGCCAGCAGCCGAGCCTCGGGAGGGTCCTACGAGCAGTACTTC. Translating gives CASSRASGGSYEQYF.

The sample holds one count of this clone. This chain connects TRBV7-9 to TRBJ2-3, with 8 bases that match TRBD1. The V gene's germline CDR1 is SEHNR and CDR2 FQNEAQ (reference sequence). V dropped 0 bases and J dropped 4; count of bases not matched to a gene: 3. There are 15 residues in the CDR3. For the CDR3, the DNA is TGTGCCAGCAGCTTAGCCCCACAGGGGGCAGATACGCAGTATTTT. Translating it yields CASSLAPQGADTQYF.